The 15 T cell receptor beta chains below come from one sample, sequenced in a study of response to subunit inactivated influenza vaccine. TCRdb independently ran MiXCR on the RT-PCR reads; one entry per CDR3 protein. Here the sample spans roughly 460,000 distinct CDR3 sequences, 9.5% to 12% being singletons. Sequences were derived from PBMCs from blood, sampled 45 days after vaccination. Receptors were obtained from a middle-aged man who received an inactivated influenza vaccine.

This clonotype was detected many times. This chain uses TRBV3-1 with TRBJ1-1; D remains ambiguous. V was shortened by 1 base and J by 1 base, with 4 bases between the two germline ends. Germline V CDR1 and CDR2: LGHDT, YNNKEL (reference sequence). The CDR3 runs to 13 residues. CDR3: CASSQVGNTEAFF. The CDR3 DNA follows: TGTGCCAGCAGCCAAGTTGGGAACACTGAAGCTTTCTTT.

The CDR3 spells CASSHHTAGAVSYEQYF. CDR3 nucleotide sequence: TGTGCCAGCAGCCATCACACGGCCGGCGCCGTCTCCTACGAGCAGTACTTC. This chain connects TRBV7-2 to TRBJ2-7; D is ambiguous. Per the germline V gene, CDR1 is SGHTA and CDR2 is FQGNSA. The ends were cut back, 5 bases at V and 0 bases at J, with 20 bases in the middle. The CDR3 totals 17 residues. The full variable domain, in which reference TRBV7-2 and TRBJ2-7 provide the parts outside the CDR3, is GAGVSQSPSNKVTEKGKDVELRCDPISGHTALYWYRQSLGQGLEFLIYFQGNSAPDKSGLPSDRFSAERTGGSVSTLTIQRTQQEDSAVYLCASSHHTAGAVSYEQYFGPGTRLTVT.

This chain joins TRBV29-1 and TRBJ1-5; D is possibly TRBD1 (6 bases). Germline values: CDR1 SQVTM, CDR2 ANQGSEA. The length of the CDR3 is 13 residues. Between the trimmed V and J ends, which lost 3 bases and 7 bases, there was a span of 13 bases. CDR3 protein: CSVDPGANQPQHF. The CDR3 coding sequence is TGCAGCGTTGACCCGGGGGCGAACCAGCCCCAGCATTTT.

This clonotype was observed a few times. The chain uses TRBV5-1 and TRBJ2-6; D possibly corresponds to TRBD1 (5 bases). V was clipped by 0 bases and J by 4 bases, with 14 bases between them. Per germline, CDR1 SGHRS and CDR2 YFSETQ. CDR3 length: 17 amino acids. CDR3 region: CASSLASGARGANVLTF. CDR3 bases: TGCGCCAGCAGCTTGGCCAGTGGGGCGCGCGGGGCCAACGTCCTGACTTTC.

The table lists this clonotype with a few counts. CDR3 region: CASSWTGAGNTEAFF. CDR3 in DNA: TGTGCCAGCAGTTGGACAGGGGCAGGGAACACTGAAGCTTTCTTT. This chain joins TRBV12-3 or TRBV12-4 and TRBJ1-1, with 9 nucleotides matching TRBD1. CDR3 size: 15 residues. V lost 4 bases and J lost 1; bases outside the gene matches: 4.

This clonotype has just a few counts. The rearrangement links TRBV20-1 to TRBJ2-1; TRBD2 matches at 11 bases. The length of the CDR3 is 15 residues. CDR1 is DFQATT, CDR2 SNEGSKA, per germline (reference sequence). The junction had 9 bases not matched to a gene; V was cut back by 4 bases and J by 7 bases. This CDR3 is CSAMPLAGGRNEQFF. The CDR3 DNA sequence: TGCAGTGCTATGCCCCTAGCGGGAGGAAGGAATGAGCAGTTCTTC.

Only a few counts were recorded for this clonotype. V usage is TRBV7-2 and J usage is TRBJ2-3; D call uncertain. Germline CDR1 reads SGHTA; CDR2 reads FQGNSA. The CDR3 covers 12 residues. V shed 3 bases and J shed 4 bases, with 5 bases lying between them. The CDR3 sequence: CASSFSSDTQYF. The CDR3 nucleotides read TGTGCCAGCAGCTTCTCGTCAGATACGCAGTATTTT. The full variable domain, rest sourced from reference TRBV7-2 and TRBJ2-3, is GAGVSQSPSNKVTEKGKDVELRCDPISGHTALYWYRQSLGQGLEFLIYFQGNSAPDKSGLPSDRFSAERTGGSVSTLTIQRTQQEDSAVYLCASSFSSDTQYFGPGTRLTVL.

This clonotype was seen more than once but under ten times. This chain links TRBV27 with TRBJ2-7; 7 bases match TRBD2. After removal of 6 bases from V and 3 bases from J, the junction contained 14 bases not matched to a gene. The CDR3 is made up of 16 amino acids. CDR1 is MNHEY and CDR2 is SMNVEV in the germline V gene (reference sequence). The CDR3 coding sequence is TGTGCCAGCAGCCCCTCGCCCGGGCGGGGGTACTACGAGCAGTACTTC. This gives the protein CASSPSPGRGYYEQYF.

This clonotype has ten or more counts. The chain carries TRBV11-2 and TRBJ1-6; 9 nucleotides match TRBD1. Trimming took 9 bases from V and 4 from J; bases not matched to a gene: 16. Germline values: CDR1 SGHAT, CDR2 FQNNGV. CDR3 length: 18 residues. This chain's CDR3 is CASSRTGANRVYNSPLHF. In DNA, the CDR3 is TGTGCCAGTAGTAGGACAGGGGCGAACAGGGTTTATAATTCACCCCTCCACTTT. Full variable domain (remainder filled in from reference TRBV11-2 and TRBJ1-6): EAGVAQSPRYKIIEKRQSVAFWCNPISGHATLYWYQQILGQGPKLLIQFQNNGVVDDSQLPKDRFSAERLKGVDSTLKIQPAKLEDSAVYLCASSRTGANRVYNSPLHFGNGTRLTVT.

This clonotype appeared a few times. The CDR3 reads CASSQDYASGSRNEQFF. The CDR3 DNA reads TGCGCCAGCAGCCAAGATTACGCTAGCGGGAGTCGCAATGAGCAGTTCTTC. The chain joins TRBV4-3 to TRBJ2-1, with TRBD2 matching over 10 bases. The CDR3 runs to 17 residues. Germline V gene sequence: CDR1 LGHNA, CDR2 YSLEER. The ends lost 0 bases at V and 6 bases at J; junction bases unmatched: 8.

The rearrangement uses TRBV20-1 and TRBJ2-2; D may be TRBD1 (6 bases). CDR3 length: 15 residues. V was pared by 6 bases and J by 2 bases, with 16 bases between. Germline assignment: CDR1 DFQATT and CDR2 SNEGSKA (reference sequence). CDR3 sequence reads: CSARPPGHNTGELFF. CDR3 DNA: TGCAGTGCGCGTCCCCCGGGACATAACACCGGGGAGCTGTTTTTT.

The gene calls are TRBV5-1 and TRBJ2-3; the D is unclear. CDR1 is SGHRS, CDR2 YFSETQ, per germline. V lost 1 base to trimming and J lost 8 bases, with 8 bases between them. The CDR3 spans 12 residues. CDR3 coding DNA: TGCGCCAGCAGCTTGCAGCAAGGTACGCAGTATTTT. Protein product: CASSLQQGTQYF.

J is TRBJ2-1 and V is TRBV12-5; 9 bases match TRBD2. CDR1 and CDR2 (germline): LGHNT, FRNRAP. V lost 2 bases, J lost 7 bases, and 9 bases stayed unmatched. The CDR3 length is 16 residues. The CDR3 here is CASGLLAGGLINEQFF. CDR3 DNA: TGTGCTAGTGGTTTGCTCGCGGGGGGGCTTATAAATGAGCAGTTCTTC.

This clonotype was picked up a small number of times. This chain uses TRBV6-2 or TRBV6-3 with TRBJ2-1, with TRBD2 matching over 11 bases. CDR1 and CDR2 (germline): MNHEY, SVGEGT. This CDR3 has 15 residues. V trimming: 5 bases; J trimming: 4 bases; junction bases outside the gene matches: 4. CDR3 sequence reads: CASSGTSGRYNEQFF. The CDR3 nucleotides read TGTGCCAGCAGTGGAACTAGCGGGAGATACAATGAGCAGTTCTTC.

The rearrangement joins TRBV19 to TRBJ1-1; 9 bases are shared with TRBD1. Germline trimming cut 7 bases from V and 1 base from J; bases unmatched to any gene: 4. Germline CDR1 is LNHDA and CDR2 is SQIVND (reference sequence). CDR3 size: 14 residues. CDR3: CASTLDRGNTEAFF. The CDR3 DNA reads TGTGCCAGTACCCTGGACAGGGGGAACACTGAAGCTTTCTTT.